This T cell receptor (beta chain) came from a study of blood T cell repertoires in COVID-19. This CDR3 is 15 amino acids long. Germline V gene sequence: CDR1 MNHEY, CDR2 SVGAGI. Trimming took off 0 bases at V and 5 bases at J, with 10 bases between the two ends. As handled by the study authors: Estimates of nucleated cell counts were drawn from the amplification of reference gene primers. The data were produced by immunoSEQ multiplex PCR, yet TCRdb's version contains in-frame clones alone and is incomplete. Clonal size and the V and J genes are those of that table, whereas D and trimming came from the DNA. In the table there are more than 200,000 clones, roughly 90% of which are singletons.

This sequence joins TRBV6-5 and TRBJ1-4; no clear D gene. Sequenced: peripheral blood. This clonotype originated in an older woman with acute or convalescent COVID-19. The CDR3 nucleotides read TGTGCCAGCAGTTACTCGCGGAAAGTAAATGAAAAACTGTTTTTT. It translates to CASSYSRKVNEKLFF.